The 12 T cell receptor beta chains given below trace back to one sample, sequenced in a study of blood T cell repertoires in COVID-19 (dated by TCRdb to between 2020 and 2021). Library generation was performed with the immunoSEQ multiplex PCR assay. The source is immuneACCESS, and TCRdb retained only in-frame sequences with V and J called. Part of the clones is not carried over; for the studies checked, unresolved V genes explain less than half of this, and the remainder is unexplained. For this sample there are about 490,000 clones; approximately 83% appear just once. Approximately 3.2% of the sample lies in the top ten. The sample comprised peripheral blood. These TCRs come from a human donor in a cohort sampled during active COVID-19.

The gene calls are TRBV18 and TRBJ2-2; D gene unclear. The V gene's germline CDR1 is KGHSH and CDR2 LQKENI. With 3 bases removed from V and 2 bases from J, the gap between germline ends came to 7 bases. This CDR3 has 14 residues. The CDR3 DNA reads TGTGCCAGCTCACCTTCACTAAACACCGGGGAGCTGTTTTTT. This codes for CASSPSLNTGELFF.

J is TRBJ1-1 and V is TRBV27; the match to TRBD1 covers 7 bases. V gave up 1 base and J gave up 2 bases; unmatched junction bases: 22. The CDR3 covers 21 residues. Germline CDR1 reads MNHEY; CDR2 reads SMNVEV (reference sequence). CDR3 sequence reads: CASSLLGQLGPQVGGNTEAFF. The CDR3 DNA sequence: TGTGCCAGCAGTTTATTGGGACAGCTAGGTCCTCAAGTCGGAGGAAACACTGAAGCTTTCTTT.

The chain is built from TRBV30 and TRBJ1-4, with 7 bases fitting TRBD1. Unmatched junction bases numbered 2, after V lost 2 bases and J lost 5 bases. Per germline, CDR1 GTSNPN and CDR2 SVGIG (reference sequence). The CDR3 extends over 13 amino acids. The CDR3 DNA is TGTGCCTGGAGTCGGGACAGAAATGAAAAACTGTTTTTT. It translates to CAWSRDRNEKLFF.

The rearrangement uses TRBV7-8 and TRBJ2-7, with TRBD1 matching over 8 bases. The germline CDR1 and CDR2 sequences are SGHVS and FQNEAQ. The junction had 5 bases not matched to a gene; V was cut back by 3 bases and J by 1 base. CDR3 length: 15 residues. CDR3 sequence reads: CASSFRTGLSYEQYF. The CDR3 DNA is TGTGCCAGCAGCTTCCGGACAGGGCTTTCCTACGAGCAGTACTTC.

The chain is built from TRBV7-2 and TRBJ2-7; D perhaps matches TRBD2 (6 bases). From germline, CDR1 is SGHTA and CDR2 FQGNSA. The CDR3 sequence is 16 residues long. With 2 bases removed from V and 0 bases from J, the gap between germline ends came to 14 bases. The CDR3 loop reads CASSLFPGLSSYEQYF. CDR3 DNA sequence: TGTGCCAGCAGCTTATTTCCGGGACTGAGCTCCTACGAGCAGTACTTC.

The rearrangement uses TRBV15 and TRBJ2-7; 7 bases align to TRBD1. Trimming took 0 bases from V and 3 from J; bases not matched to a gene: 11. The CDR3 is made up of 17 amino acids. Germline CDR1 and CDR2: LNHNV and YYDKDF (reference sequence). CDR3: CATSRDYGRGLIYEQYF. The CDR3 DNA follows: TGTGCCACCAGCAGAGATTACGGCAGGGGGTTAATCTACGAGCAGTACTTC.

The chain employs TRBV7-6 and TRBJ1-6, with 8 bases matching TRBD1. Losses at the gene ends were 2 bases for V and 5 bases for J; bases not matched to a gene: 5. Germline V gives CDR1 SGHVS, CDR2 FNYEAQ. The CDR3 has 16 residues. The CDR3 protein is CASSLMWGQDNSPLHF. The CDR3 nucleotides are TGTGCCAGCAGCTTAATGTGGGGACAGGATAATTCACCCCTCCACTTT.

This chain uses TRBV19 with TRBJ2-5, with D perhaps TRBD1 (5 bases). Trimming removed 4 bases from V and 2 bases from J, with 14 bases in between. Germline V lookup: CDR1 LNHDA, CDR2 SQIVND (reference sequence). The CDR3 sequence is 15 residues long. This CDR3 reads CASSTDRAGQETQYF. The CDR3 DNA sequence: TGTGCCAGTAGTACGGATAGGGCAGGGCAAGAGACCCAGTACTTC.

The V gene is TRBV11-1, the J gene TRBJ2-7; D is perhaps TRBD2 (6 bases). Germline V CDR1 and CDR2: SGHAT, FQDESV (reference sequence). The length of the CDR3 is 16 residues. Trimming took off 4 bases at V and 2 bases at J, with 18 bases between the two ends. CDR3 region: CASSSHGGLITYEQYF. The CDR3 DNA is TGTGCCAGCAGCTCCCATGGGGGACTTATCACCTACGAGCAGTACTTC.

The chain joins TRBV30 to TRBJ2-3; 9 bases line up with TRBD1. The CDR3 has 16 residues. The germline gives CDR1 GTSNPN, CDR2 SVGIG (reference sequence). With V trimmed by 8 bases and J by 2 bases, 14 bases remained unmatched. The CDR3 spells CASQDQGQGYTDTQYF. CDR3 nucleotides: TGTGCCAGTCAGGATCAAGGACAGGGGTACACAGATACGCAGTATTTT.

The chain is built from TRBV6-1 and TRBJ2-3, with a weak D call TRBD1 (5 bases). Trimming stripped 3 bases from V and 13 bases from J, with 11 bases between. The length of the CDR3 is 11 residues. CDR1 MNHNS and CDR2 SASEGT come from the germline V gene. The CDR3 region is CASSDRRVEYF. The CDR3 DNA reads as TGTGCCAGCAGTGATCGCAGGGTCGAGTATTTT.

The V gene is TRBV7-8, the J gene TRBJ2-1; TRBD2 might be the D (6 bases). This CDR3 is 14 amino acids long. The V gene lost 7 bases and the J gene lost 0 bases, with 10 bases spanning the gap. Germline V gives CDR1 SGHVS, CDR2 FQNEAQ. In DNA form, the CDR3 reads TGTGCCAGCAAGGCGGGACCCTCCTACAATGAGCAGTTCTTC. It yields the protein CASKAGPSYNEQFF.